Reported below is one T cell receptor beta chain. Its antigen is currently unknown. This entry belongs to a study of T cells in localized non-small cell lung cancer. The protocol was immunoSEQ multiplex PCR, while the TCRdb copy is restricted to in-frame clones and leaves out a portion. Of 41,000 or so clones in the sample, around nine tenths were seen once. Study-level results: Higher adjacent-lung clonality was associated with shorter survival. Measurement of T cell clonality placed uninvolved adjacent lung highest, above the level in tumor. Sequence data derive from only one tumor region, so heterogeneity remains possible. In adjacent lung appeared a median around 56 of the top 100 tumor clones.

Deletions cut 2 bases from V and 4 bases from J, with 9 bases between. The germline CDR1 and CDR2 sequences are GTSNPN and SVGIG (reference sequence). This CDR3 has 12 amino acids. This TCR came from a female donor over 55 with stage I squamous cell lung carcinoma. V and J are TRBV30 and TRBJ2-7, with D perhaps matching TRBD1 (5 bases). This material consisted of peripheral blood, taken before any cancer treatment. In DNA, the CDR3 is TGTGCCTGGAGTACCTCAGGGTACGAGCAGTACTTC. Protein sequence: CAWSTSGYEQYF.